This passage covers 17 T cell receptor beta chains from one sample sequenced in a study of cytomegalovirus exposure and HLA in healthy donors. PCR amplification relied on 60 Vbeta primers (plus 13 Jbeta primers). TCRdb's table, derived via immunoSEQ multiplex PCR, lists solely in-frame clones and lacks some. The table lists 200,000 or so clones, about 80% of them singletons, with around 1.8% in the top ten. The sample consisted of PBMCs. The receptors derive from a man aged 18-30 years in good health and CMV-seronegative.

This clone was recorded only once. The V gene is TRBV15, the J gene TRBJ2-5; D remains unclear. Deletions cut 1 base from V and 2 bases from J, with 14 bases between. Germline V CDR1 and CDR2: LNHNV, YYDKDF (reference sequence). CDR3 length equals 16 residues. The DNA of the CDR3 is TGTGCCACCAGCAGAGCGAATATCGTGACACAAGAGACCCAGTACTTC. Its translation is CATSRANIVTQETQYF. The variable domain in full, completed from reference TRBV15 and TRBJ2-5, reads DAMVIQNPRYQVTQFGKPVTLSCSQTLNHNVMYWYQQKSSQAPKLLFHYYDKDFNNEADTPDNFQSRRPNTSFCFLDIRSPGLGDTAMYLCATSRANIVTQETQYFGPGTRLLVL.

This clone appeared a few times. In DNA, the CDR3 is TGTGCCAGCAGCACCGAACAGGGATACGAGCAGTACTTC. Encoded protein: CASSTEQGYEQYF. The gene calls are TRBV7-9 and TRBJ2-7, with D maybe TRBD1 (6 bases). This CDR3 has 13 amino acids. Trimming pared 5 bases from V and 4 bases from J, leaving 12 bases between. Germline CDR1 reads SEHNR; CDR2 reads FQNEAQ (reference sequence). Supplemented by reference TRBV7-9 and TRBJ2-7, the full variable domain reads DTGVSQNPRHKITKRGQNVTFRCDPISEHNRLYWYRQTLGQGPEFLTYFQNEAQLEKSRLLSDRFSAERPKGSFSTLEIQRTEQGDSAMYLCASSTEQGYEQYFGPGTRLTVT.

The genes are TRBV9 and TRBJ1-2; D is unresolved. The CDR3 is made up of 14 amino acids. Between the trimmed V and J ends, which lost 3 bases and 2 bases, there was a span of 11 bases. Germline-derived CDR1 and CDR2 are SGDLS and YYNGEE. The CDR3 coding sequence is TGTGCCAGCAGCGCGTCGACAACCAACTATGGCTACACCTTC. Protein: CASSASTTNYGYTF.

This clone was detected only a few times. The chain employs TRBV28 and TRBJ2-1; 10 bases are a match to TRBD2. Trimming cost V 5 bases and J 7 bases; bases outside gene matches: 14. Germline V gene data show CDR1 as MDHEN and CDR2 as SYDVKM. CDR3 length: 17 residues. DNA for the CDR3: TGTGCCAGCAGTCTCCCGACTAGCGGGCTGAGGACGAATGAGCAGTTCTTC. Its translation is CASSLPTSGLRTNEQFF.

V and J are TRBV29-1 and TRBJ2-7; 9 nucleotides align to TRBD1. CDR1 is SQVTM, CDR2 ANQGSEA, per germline. V dropped 3 bases and J dropped 6; count of bases not matched to a gene: 6. The CDR3 is 13 amino acids. CDR3 DNA: TGCAGCGTTGAGGGACAGGGTGATAGCGAGCAGTACTTC. It encodes CSVEGQGDSEQYF.

The chain uses TRBV29-1 and TRBJ2-2, with 7 bases identical to TRBD2. Looked up from germline, CDR1 is SQVTM and CDR2 is ANQGSEA. The CDR3 loop spans 14 amino acids. The J segment lost 4 bases and the V segment lost 4 bases, leaving 6 bases of the junction unmatched. The CDR3 region is CSVGAGDGTGELFF. Written as DNA, the CDR3 is TGCAGCGTTGGTGCGGGAGACGGCACCGGGGAGCTGTTTTTT.

The rearrangement joins TRBV5-6 to TRBJ1-2; D is possibly TRBD1 (5 bases). CDR3 length equals 15 residues. The V end was cut by 4 bases, the J end by 0 bases, with 13 bases between. CDR1 SGHDT and CDR2 YYEEEE come from the germline V gene. The CDR3 is CASSPTTVPNYGYTF. CDR3 coding DNA: TGTGCCAGCAGCCCCACGACAGTTCCTAACTATGGCTACACCTTC. Filled out from reference TRBV5-6 and TRBJ1-2, the complete variable domain reads DAGVTQSPTHLIKTRGQQVTLRCSPKSGHDTVSWYQQALGQGPQFIFQYYEEEERQRGNFPDRFSGHQFPNYSSELNVNALLLGDSALYLCASSPTTVPNYGYTFGSGTRLTVV.

This clone was observed once. The chain joins TRBV19 to TRBJ1-1; D not resolved. V was clipped by 3 bases and J by 3 bases, with 11 bases between them. This CDR3 is built from 14 residues. Per germline, CDR1 LNHDA and CDR2 SQIVND (reference sequence). The CDR3 reads CASSIRWGDTEAFF. CDR3 bases: TGTGCCAGTAGTATCCGATGGGGAGACACTGAAGCTTTCTTT.

This clone was picked up one time. The chain employs TRBV29-1 and TRBJ1-2; D not resolved. Germline V gene sequence: CDR1 SQVTM, CDR2 ANQGSEA. V shed 4 bases and J shed 5 bases, with 8 bases lying between them. This CDR3 region has 11 residues. Here the CDR3 reads CSVGWAYGYTF. The CDR3 region has the DNA TGCAGCGTTGGTTGGGCTTATGGCTACACCTTC.

The chain is built from TRBV4-2 and TRBJ2-2; 7 bases match TRBD1. CDR3 length: 14 residues. CDR1 and CDR2 (germline): LGHNA, YNFKEQ. V lost 6 bases, J lost 6 bases, and 7 bases stayed unmatched. The CDR3 coding sequence is TGTGCCAGCAGGCGTGACAGGGCATCCGGGGAGCTGTTTTTT. It codes for CASRRDRASGELFF.

The V and J genes are TRBV30 and TRBJ2-7, with D maybe TRBD2 (6 bases). V was clipped by 8 bases and J by 0 bases, with 14 bases between them. The CDR3 contains 13 residues. The germline gives CDR1 GTSNPN, CDR2 SVGIG (reference sequence). CDR3 nucleotide sequence: TGTGCCGGTTTTCAGGGAGGCTCCTACGAGCAGTACTTC. Amino acids: CAGFQGGSYEQYF.

CDR3 DNA sequence: TGTGCCAGTAGTATAGCCAGGGACTACGAGCAGTACTTC. It yields the protein CASSIARDYEQYF. The gene calls are TRBV19 and TRBJ2-7, with TRBD1 as a possible D gene (5 bases). The CDR3 is made up of 13 amino acids. V was trimmed by 1 base and J by 3 bases, leaving 7 bases between them. Looked up from germline, CDR1 is LNHDA and CDR2 is SQIVND (reference sequence).

Here the CDR3 reads CAWSPGNQPQHF. CDR3 sequence (DNA): TGTGCCTGGAGTCCGGGGAATCAGCCCCAGCATTTT. J is TRBJ1-5 and V is TRBV30, with D uncertain. The ends were cut back, 2 bases at V and 4 bases at J, with 6 bases in the middle. Per germline, CDR1 GTSNPN and CDR2 SVGIG (reference sequence). CDR3 size: 12 residues.

This clone was observed a single time. The chain recombines TRBV6-1 with TRBJ2-5; a weak D match, TRBD2 (6 bases). V was shortened by 7 bases and J by 2 bases, with 11 bases between the two germline ends. The length of the CDR3 is 13 residues. Germline V gene sequence: CDR1 MNHNS, CDR2 SASEGT. Written as DNA, the CDR3 is TGTGCCAGCAAATTCGGGAGTCAAGAGACCCAGTACTTC. It is translated as CASKFGSQETQYF.

V gene TRBV9 combines with J gene TRBJ2-1; no reliable D call. Germline CDR1 is SGDLS and CDR2 is YYNGEE. This CDR3 comprises 16 residues. Trimming shortened V by 5 bases and J by 0 bases, and 15 bases separated the two germline ends. This CDR3 is CASRGVDESSYNEQFF. CDR3 sequence (DNA): TGTGCCAGCAGAGGAGTCGACGAGAGCTCCTACAATGAGCAGTTCTTC.

This clone was detected only once. This chain joins TRBV11-3 and TRBJ2-5; 10 positions match TRBD1. The CDR3 has 17 residues. Germline CDR1 is SGHNT and CDR2 is YENEEA. Germline trimming cut 1 base from V and 9 bases from J; bases unmatched to any gene: 14. In DNA form, the CDR3 reads TGTGCCAGCAGCTTAGCGGTCGGGACAGGGGCCAGCATGGCCCAGTACTTC. Encoded protein: CASSLAVGTGASMAQYF.

This clone was observed a single time. The chain joins TRBV5-1 to TRBJ2-4; 9 bases align to TRBD1. This CDR3 spans 14 amino acids. CDR1 and CDR2 from the germline V gene are SGHRS and YFSETQ. J gave up 8 bases and V 4 bases, and 7 bases lay outside the gene matches. The DNA of the CDR3 is TGCGCCAGCAGCCCGGGACAGGGTGTAGACATTCAGTACTTC. It specifies CASSPGQGVDIQYF.